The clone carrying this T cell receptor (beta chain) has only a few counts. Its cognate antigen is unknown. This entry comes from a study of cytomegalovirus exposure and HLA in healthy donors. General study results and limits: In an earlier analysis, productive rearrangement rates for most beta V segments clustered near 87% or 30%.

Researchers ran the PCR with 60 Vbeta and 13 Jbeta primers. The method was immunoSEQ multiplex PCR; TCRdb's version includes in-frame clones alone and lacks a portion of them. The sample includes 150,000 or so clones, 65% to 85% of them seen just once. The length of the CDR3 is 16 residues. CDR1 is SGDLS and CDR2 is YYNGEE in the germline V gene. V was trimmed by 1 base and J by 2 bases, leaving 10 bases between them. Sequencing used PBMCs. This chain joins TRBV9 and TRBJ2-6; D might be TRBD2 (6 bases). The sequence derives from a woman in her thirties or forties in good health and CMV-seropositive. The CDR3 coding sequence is TGTGCCAGCAGCGTATCGGGGGTGGCTGGGGCCAACGTCCTGACTTTC. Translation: CASSVSGVAGANVLTF.